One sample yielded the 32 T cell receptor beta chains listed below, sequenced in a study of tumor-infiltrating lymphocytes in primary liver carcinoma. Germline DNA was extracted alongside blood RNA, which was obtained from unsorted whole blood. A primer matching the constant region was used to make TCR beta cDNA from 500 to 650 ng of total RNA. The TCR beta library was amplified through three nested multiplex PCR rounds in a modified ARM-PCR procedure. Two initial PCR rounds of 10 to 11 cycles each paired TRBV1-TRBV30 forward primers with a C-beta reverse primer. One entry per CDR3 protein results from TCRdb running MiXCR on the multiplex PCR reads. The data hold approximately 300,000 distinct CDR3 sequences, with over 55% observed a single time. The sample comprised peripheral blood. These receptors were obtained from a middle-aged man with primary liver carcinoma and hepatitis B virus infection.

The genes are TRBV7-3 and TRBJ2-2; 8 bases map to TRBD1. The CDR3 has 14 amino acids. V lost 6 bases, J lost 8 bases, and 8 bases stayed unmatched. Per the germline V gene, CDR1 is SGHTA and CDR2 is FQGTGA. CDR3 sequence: CASRDTGGGGELFF. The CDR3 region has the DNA TGTGCCAGCAGAGATACAGGGGGTGGAGGGGAGCTGTTTTTT.

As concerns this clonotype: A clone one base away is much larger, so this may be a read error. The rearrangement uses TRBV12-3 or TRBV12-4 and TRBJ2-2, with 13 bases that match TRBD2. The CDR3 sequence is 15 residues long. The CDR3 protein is CASNRLAGGTGELSF. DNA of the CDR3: TGTGCCAGCAACAGACTAGCGGGAGGCACCGGGGAGCTGTCTTTT.

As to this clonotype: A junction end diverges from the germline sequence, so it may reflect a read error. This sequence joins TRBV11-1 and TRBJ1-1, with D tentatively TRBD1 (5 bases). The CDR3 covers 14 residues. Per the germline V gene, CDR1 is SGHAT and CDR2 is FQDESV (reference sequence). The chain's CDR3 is CASSFVGPGTEAFF. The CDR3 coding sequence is TGTGCTAGCAGCTTTGTGGGGCCAGGCACTGAAGCTTTCTTT.

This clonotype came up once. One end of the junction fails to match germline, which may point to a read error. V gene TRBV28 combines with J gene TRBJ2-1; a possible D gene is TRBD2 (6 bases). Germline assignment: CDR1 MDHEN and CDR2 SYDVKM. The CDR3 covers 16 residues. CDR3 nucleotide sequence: TGTGCCAGCAGTCCCCACCTAGCGAGAGGATGCAATGAGCGGTTCTTC. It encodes CASSPHLARGCNERFF.

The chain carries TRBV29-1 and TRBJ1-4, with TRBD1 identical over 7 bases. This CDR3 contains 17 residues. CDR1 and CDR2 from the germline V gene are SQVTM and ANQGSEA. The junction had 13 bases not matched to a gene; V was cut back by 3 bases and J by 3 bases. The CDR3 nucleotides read TGCAGCGTTGACAGGGTAGGAACAGGGGAGTCTAATGAAAAACTGTTTTTT. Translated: CSVDRVGTGESNEKLFF.

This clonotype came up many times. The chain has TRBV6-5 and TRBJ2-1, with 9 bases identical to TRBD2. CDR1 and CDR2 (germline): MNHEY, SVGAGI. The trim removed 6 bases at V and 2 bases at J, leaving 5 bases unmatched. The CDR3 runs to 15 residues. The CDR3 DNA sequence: TGTGCCAGCAGACCCAGACTAGCGGCCTACAATGAGCAGTTCTTC. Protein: CASRPRLAAYNEQFF.

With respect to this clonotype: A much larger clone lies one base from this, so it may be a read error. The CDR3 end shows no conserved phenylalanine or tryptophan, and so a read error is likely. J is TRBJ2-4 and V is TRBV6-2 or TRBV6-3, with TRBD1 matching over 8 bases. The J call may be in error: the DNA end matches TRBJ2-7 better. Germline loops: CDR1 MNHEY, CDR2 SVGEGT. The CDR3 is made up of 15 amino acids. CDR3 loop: CASRLTGARGNEQYS. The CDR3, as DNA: TGTGCCAGCAGGCTGACAGGGGCCAGGGGCAACGAGCAGTACTCC.

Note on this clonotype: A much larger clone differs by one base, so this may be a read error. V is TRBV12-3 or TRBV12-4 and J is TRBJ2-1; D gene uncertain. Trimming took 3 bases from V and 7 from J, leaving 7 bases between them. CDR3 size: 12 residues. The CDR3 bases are TGTGCCAGCAGTTTTCCAGGAAATGAGCAGTTCTTC. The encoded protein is CASSFPGNEQFF.

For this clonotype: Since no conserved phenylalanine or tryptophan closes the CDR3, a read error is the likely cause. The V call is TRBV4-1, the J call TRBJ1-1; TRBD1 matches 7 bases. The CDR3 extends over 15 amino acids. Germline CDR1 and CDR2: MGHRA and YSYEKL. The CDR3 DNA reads TGCACCAGCAGTCAGACTATTGACAGGGACACTGAAGCTTTCTAT. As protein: CTSSQTIDRDTEAFY.

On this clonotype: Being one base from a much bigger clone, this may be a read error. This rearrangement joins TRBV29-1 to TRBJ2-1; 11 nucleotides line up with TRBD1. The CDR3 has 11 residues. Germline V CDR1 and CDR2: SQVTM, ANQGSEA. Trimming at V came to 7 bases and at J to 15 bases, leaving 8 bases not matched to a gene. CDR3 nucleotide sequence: TGCAGCGCCCGGGACAGGGGGGAAGGGTTCTTC. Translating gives CSARDRGEGFF.

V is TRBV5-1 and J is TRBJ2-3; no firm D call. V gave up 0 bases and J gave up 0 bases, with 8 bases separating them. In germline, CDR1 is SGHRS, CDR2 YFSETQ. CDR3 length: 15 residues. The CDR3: CASSLETLSTDTQYF. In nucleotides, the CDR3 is TGCGCCAGCAGCTTGGAAACACTCAGCACAGATACGCAGTATTTT.

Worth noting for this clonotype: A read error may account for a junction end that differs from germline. Here the CDR3 reads CASNQRAGVPYNEQFF. The DNA for the CDR3 is TGTGCCAGCAACCAAAGAGCGGGAGTGCCCTACAATGAGCAGTTCTTC. This chain uses TRBV4-2 with TRBJ2-1; TRBD2 aligns across 8 bases. Per germline, CDR1 LGHNA and CDR2 YNFKEQ. The CDR3 contains 16 residues.

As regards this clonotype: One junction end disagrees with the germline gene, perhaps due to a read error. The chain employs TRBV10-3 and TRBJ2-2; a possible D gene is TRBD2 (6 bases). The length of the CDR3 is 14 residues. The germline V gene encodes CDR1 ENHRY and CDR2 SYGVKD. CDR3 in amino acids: CTISELGLTGELFF. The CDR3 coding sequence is TGTACCATCAGTGAGCTGGGACTCACCGGGGAGCTGTTTTTT.

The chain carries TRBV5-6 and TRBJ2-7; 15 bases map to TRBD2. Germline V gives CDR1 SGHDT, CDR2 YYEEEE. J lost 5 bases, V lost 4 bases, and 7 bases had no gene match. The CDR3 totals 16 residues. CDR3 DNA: TGTGCCAGCAGCCCCCGGACTAGCGGGAGGGCCAACGAGCAGTACTTC. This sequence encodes CASSPRTSGRANEQYF.

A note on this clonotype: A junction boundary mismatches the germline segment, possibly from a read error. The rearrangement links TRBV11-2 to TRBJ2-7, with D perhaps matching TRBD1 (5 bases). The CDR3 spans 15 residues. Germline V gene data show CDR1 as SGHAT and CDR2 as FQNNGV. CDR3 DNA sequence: TGTGTCAGCAGCTTAGGTCCAGGGATAGTAGCCGAGCAGTACTTC. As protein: CVSSLGPGIVAEQYF.

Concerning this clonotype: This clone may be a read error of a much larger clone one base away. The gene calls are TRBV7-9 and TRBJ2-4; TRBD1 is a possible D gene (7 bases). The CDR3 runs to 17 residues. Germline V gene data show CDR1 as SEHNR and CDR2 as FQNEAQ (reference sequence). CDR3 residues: CASCLVPRQGGRDIQYF. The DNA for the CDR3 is TGTGCCAGCTGCTTAGTTCCGAGACAGGGAGGACGGGACATTCAGTACTTC.

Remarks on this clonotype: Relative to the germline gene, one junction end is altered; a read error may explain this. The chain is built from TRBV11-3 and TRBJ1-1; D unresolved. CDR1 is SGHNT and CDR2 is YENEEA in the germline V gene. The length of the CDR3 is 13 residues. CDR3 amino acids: CASSLRRYTEACF. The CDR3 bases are TGTGCCAGCAGCTTAAGGAGGTACACTGAAGCTTGCTTT.

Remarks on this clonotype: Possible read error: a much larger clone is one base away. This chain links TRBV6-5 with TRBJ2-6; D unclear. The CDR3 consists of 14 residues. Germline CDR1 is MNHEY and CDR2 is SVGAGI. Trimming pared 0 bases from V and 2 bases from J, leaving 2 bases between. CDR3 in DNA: TGTGCCAGCAGTTACTCCCCTGGGGCCAACGTCCTGACTTTC. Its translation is CASSYSPGANVLTF.

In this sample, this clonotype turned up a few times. The CDR3 DNA reads TGTGCCAGCAGCGTAGCTCGGGGTGGGGAGCTGTTTTTT. As protein: CASSVARGGELFF. The chain combines TRBV9 with TRBJ2-2, with D possibly TRBD2 on 5 matching bases. The CDR3 sequence is 13 residues long. Between the trimmed V and J ends, which lost 0 bases and 8 bases, there was a span of 8 bases. Germline CDR1 is SGDLS and CDR2 is YYNGEE.

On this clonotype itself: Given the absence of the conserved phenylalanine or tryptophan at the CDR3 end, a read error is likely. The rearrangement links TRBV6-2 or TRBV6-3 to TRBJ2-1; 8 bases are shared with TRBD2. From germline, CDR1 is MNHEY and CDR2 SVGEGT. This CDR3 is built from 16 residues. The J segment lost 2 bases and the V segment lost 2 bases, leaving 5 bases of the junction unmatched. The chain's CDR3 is CASSYASGPPYNEQFV. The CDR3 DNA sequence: TGTGCCAGCAGTTACGCTAGCGGGCCCCCCTACAATGAGCAGTTCGTC.

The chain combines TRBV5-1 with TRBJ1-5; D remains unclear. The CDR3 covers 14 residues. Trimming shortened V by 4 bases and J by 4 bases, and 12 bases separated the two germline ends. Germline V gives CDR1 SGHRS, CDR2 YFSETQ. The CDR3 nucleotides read TGCGCCAGCAGCCAGGCACCGACGAATCAGCCCCAGCATTTT. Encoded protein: CASSQAPTNQPQHF.

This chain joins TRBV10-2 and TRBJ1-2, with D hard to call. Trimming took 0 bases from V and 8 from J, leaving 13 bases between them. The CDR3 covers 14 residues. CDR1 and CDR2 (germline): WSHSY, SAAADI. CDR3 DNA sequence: TGCGCCAGCAGTGAGTCGAGGGCAGTAGGAGGCTACACCTTC. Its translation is CASSESRAVGGYTF.

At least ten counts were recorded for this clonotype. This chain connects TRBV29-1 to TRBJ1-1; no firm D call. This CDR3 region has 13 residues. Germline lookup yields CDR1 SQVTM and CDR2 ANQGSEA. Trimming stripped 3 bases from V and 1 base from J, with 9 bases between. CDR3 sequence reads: CSVDRVGNTEAFF. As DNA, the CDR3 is TGCAGCGTTGATAGGGTGGGGAACACTGAAGCTTTCTTT.

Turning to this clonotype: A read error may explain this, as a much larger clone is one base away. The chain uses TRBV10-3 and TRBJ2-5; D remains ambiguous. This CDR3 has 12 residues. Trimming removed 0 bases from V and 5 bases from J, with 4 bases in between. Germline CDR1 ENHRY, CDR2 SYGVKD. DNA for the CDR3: TGTGCCATCAGTGAGTCCGAGGAGACCCAGTACTTC. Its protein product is CAISESEETQYF.

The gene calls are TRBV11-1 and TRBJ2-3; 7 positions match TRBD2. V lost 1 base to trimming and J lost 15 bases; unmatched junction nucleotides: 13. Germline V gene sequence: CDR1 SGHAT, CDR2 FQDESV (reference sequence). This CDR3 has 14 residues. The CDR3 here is CASSLELAGDMHYF. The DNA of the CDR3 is TGTGCCAGCAGCTTAGAACTGGCGGGAGATATGCACTATTTT.

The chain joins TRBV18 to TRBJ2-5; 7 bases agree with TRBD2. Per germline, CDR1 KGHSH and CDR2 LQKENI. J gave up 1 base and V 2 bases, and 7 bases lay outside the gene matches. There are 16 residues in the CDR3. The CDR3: CASSPGTGGSQETQYF. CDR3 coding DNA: TGTGCCAGCTCACCAGGAACGGGGGGATCCCAAGAGACCCAGTACTTC.

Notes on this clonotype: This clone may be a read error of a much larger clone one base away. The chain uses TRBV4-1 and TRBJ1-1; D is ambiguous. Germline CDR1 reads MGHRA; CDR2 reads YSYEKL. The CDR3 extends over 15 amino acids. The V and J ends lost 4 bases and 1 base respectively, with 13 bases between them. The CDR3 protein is CASSLSVGGNTEAFF. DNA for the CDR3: TGCGCCAGCAGCCTCTCCGTGGGTGGGAACACTGAAGCTTTCTTT.

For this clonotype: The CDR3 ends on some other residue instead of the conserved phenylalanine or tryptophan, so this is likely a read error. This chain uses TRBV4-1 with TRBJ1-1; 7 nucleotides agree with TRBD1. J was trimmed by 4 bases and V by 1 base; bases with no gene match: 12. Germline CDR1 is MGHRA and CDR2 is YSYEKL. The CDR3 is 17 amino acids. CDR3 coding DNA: TGCGCCAGCAGCCAAGCCCCACAGGGGTTCCCGGGCACTGAAGCTTTCATT. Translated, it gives CASSQAPQGFPGTEAFI.

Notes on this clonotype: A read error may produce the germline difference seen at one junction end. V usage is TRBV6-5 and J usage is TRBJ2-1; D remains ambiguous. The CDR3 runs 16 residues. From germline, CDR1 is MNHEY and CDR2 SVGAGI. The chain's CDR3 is CASSPRAPVGYNEQFF. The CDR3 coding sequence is TGCGCCAGCAGCCCACGGGCCCCCGTGGGATACAATGAGCAGTTCTTC.

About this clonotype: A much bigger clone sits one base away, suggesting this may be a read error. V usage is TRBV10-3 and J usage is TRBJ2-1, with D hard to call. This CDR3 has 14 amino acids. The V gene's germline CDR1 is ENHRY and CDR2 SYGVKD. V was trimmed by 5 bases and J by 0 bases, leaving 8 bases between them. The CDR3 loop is CAISLMSSYNEQFF. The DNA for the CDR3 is TGTGCCATCAGTTTAATGAGCTCCTACAATGAGCAGTTCTTC.

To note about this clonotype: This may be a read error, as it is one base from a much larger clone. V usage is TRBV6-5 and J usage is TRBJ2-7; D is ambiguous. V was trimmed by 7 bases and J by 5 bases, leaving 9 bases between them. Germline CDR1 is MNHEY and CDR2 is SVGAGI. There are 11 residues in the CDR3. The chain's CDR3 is CASTNNDEQYF. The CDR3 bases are TGTGCCAGCACCAATAACGACGAGCAGTACTTC.

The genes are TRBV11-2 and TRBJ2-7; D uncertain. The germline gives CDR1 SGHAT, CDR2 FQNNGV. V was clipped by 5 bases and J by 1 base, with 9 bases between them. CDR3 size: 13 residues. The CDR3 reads CASSMSPSYEQYF. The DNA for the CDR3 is TGTGCCAGCAGCATGTCGCCATCCTACGAGCAGTACTTC.